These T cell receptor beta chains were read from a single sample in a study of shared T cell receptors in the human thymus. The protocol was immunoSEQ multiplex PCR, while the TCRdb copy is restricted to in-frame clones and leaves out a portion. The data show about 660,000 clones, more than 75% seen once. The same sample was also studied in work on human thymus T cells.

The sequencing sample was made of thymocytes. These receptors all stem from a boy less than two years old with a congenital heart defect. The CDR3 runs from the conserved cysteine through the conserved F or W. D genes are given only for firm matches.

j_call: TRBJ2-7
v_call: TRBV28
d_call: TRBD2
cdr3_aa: CASSLPPTSSSSYEQYF

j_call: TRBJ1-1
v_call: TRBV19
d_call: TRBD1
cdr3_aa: CASILGDRATEAFF

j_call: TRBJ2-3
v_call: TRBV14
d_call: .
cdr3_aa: CASSQVRGTQYF

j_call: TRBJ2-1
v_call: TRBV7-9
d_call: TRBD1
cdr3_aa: CASSLAGQGSVAYNEQFF

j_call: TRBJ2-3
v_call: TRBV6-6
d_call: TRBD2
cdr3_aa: CASSHREEATQYF

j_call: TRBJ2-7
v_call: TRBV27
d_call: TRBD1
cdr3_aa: CASSSGTGGSLYEQYF

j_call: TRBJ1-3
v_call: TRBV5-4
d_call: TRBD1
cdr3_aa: CASSSRTGLAGNTIYF

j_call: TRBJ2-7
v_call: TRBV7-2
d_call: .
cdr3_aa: CASSLSLAPCYEQYF

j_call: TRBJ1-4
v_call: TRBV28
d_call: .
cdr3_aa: CASSPGGGVRPTNEKLFF

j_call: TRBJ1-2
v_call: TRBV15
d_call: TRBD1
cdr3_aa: CATSRVPGTGGNYGYTF

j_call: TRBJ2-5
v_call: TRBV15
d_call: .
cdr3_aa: CATSRDLGSRETQYF

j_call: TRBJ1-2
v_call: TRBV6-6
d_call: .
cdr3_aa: CASRSDSPRDYGYTF

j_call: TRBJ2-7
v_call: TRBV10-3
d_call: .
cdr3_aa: CAITAESGVSYEQYF

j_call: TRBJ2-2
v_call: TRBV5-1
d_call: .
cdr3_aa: CASSLNPWTPGDTGELFF

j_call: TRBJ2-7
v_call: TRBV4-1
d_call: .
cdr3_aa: CASSQRQHYSYEQYF

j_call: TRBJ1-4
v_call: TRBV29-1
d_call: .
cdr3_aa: CSVPAGGLTSTNEKLFF

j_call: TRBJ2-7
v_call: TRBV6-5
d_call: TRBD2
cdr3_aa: CASRKPSGRAHEQYF

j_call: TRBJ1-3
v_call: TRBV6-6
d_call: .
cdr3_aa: CASSLPSGNTIYF

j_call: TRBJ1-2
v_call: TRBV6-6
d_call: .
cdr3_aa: CASTGGLPYGYTF

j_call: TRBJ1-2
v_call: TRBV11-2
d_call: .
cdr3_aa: CASTKRLGFLNYGYTF

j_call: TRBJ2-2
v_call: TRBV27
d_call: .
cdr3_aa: CAAGTAKNTGELFF

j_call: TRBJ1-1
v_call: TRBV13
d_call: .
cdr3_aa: CASSFQQGRQAFF

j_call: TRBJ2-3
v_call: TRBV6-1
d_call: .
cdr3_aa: CASSEKVEGPITDTQYF

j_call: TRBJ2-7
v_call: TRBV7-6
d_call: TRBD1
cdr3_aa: CASSLAGNRGYEQYF

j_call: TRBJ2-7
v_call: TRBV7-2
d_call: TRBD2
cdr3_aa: CASSPDSGRAYEQYF

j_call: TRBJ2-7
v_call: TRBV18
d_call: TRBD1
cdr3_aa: CASQGQGASYEQYF

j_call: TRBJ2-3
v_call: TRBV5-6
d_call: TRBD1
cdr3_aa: CASSPRQGASTDTQYF

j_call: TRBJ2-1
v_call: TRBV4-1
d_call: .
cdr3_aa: CASSQDLWTTNEQFF

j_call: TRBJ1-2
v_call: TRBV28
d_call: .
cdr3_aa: CASTPGGAGYTF

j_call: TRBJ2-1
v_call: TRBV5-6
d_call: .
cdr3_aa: CASSLVVASSFSEQFF

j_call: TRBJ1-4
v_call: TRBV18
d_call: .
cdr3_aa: CASSRPARDGCNEKLFF

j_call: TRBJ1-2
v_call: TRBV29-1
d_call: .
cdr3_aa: CSVERRGSYGYTF

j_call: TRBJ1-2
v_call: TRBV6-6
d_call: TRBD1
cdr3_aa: CASKKRDRGPNYGYTF

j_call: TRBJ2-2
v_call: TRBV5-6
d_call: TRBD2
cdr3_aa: CASSSGLATNTGELFF

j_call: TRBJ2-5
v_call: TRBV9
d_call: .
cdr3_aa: CASSVEGAPQETQYF

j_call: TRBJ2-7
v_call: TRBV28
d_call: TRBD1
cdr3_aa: CASSLCGTGCSYEQYF

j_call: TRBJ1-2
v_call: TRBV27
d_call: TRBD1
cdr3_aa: CASRPTGGDYGYTF

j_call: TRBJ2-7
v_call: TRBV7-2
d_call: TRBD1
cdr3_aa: CASSLRGGTGTYEQYF

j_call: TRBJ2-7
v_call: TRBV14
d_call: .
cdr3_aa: CASSPQRRPYEQYF

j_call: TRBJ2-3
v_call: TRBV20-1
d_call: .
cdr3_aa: CSARSSDTQYF

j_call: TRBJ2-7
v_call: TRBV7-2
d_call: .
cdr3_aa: CASSSYSSSYEQYF

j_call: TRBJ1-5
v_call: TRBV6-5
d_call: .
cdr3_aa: CASSPRGLNQPQHF

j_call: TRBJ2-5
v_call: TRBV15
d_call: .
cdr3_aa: CATSRDRDGGIWETQYF

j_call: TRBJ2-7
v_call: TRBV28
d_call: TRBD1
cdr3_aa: CASSLGPRDRGMASGSYEQYF

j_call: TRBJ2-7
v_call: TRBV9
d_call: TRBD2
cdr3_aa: CASSVEVAGDCHEQYF

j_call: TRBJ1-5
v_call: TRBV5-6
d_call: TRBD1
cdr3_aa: CASSFRGQGEDQPQHF

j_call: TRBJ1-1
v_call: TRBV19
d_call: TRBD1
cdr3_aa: CASSRRDRANTEAFF

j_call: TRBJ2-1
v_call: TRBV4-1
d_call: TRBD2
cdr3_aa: CASSQVPRERCGGYEQFF

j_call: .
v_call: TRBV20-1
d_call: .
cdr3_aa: CSARGYEQYF

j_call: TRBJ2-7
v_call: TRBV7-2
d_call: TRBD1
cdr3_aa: CASSPTPGQGVYEQYF

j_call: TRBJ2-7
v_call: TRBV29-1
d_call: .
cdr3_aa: CSVAFGNGPYEQYF

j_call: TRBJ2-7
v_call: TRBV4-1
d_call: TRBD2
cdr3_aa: CASSRGLAGGPPGSEQYF

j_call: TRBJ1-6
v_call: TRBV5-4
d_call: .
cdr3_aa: CASSPRPRGWHNSPLHF

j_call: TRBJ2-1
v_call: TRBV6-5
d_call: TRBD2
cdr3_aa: CASRYQTSGRGNEQFF

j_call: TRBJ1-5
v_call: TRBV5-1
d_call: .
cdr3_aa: CASSLVGAPYQPQHF

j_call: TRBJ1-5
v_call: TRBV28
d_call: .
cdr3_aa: CASAQGRDQPQHF

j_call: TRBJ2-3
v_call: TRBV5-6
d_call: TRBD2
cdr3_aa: CASSLGGRGDTQYF

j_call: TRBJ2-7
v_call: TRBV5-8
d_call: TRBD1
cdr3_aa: CASSSRDRVYEQYF

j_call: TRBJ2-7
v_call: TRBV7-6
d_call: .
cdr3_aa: CASSLESSVYGEQYF

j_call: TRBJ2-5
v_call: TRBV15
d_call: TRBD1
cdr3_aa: CATSRGRTGAETQYF